Here is one T cell receptor (beta chain) with its context. Its cognate antigen is unknown. Sorted CD4+ subsets: naive, central memory, regulatory, stem cell-like memory (CD45RO/CCR7/CD25/CD127/CD95/CD27 panel). Once sorted, every population was more than 98% pure. Sequencing targeted expressed TCRB transcripts, as all isolated RNA had been reverse transcribed. Sequencing used immunoSEQ multiplex PCR; TCRdb keeps in-frame clones, though not all of them. The repertoire holds 60,000 or so clones, with under 60% as singletons. The sample is drawn from a study of beta chain features in type 1 diabetes. Study details: Sorted cells examined across all samples numbered about 110,000,000. Study-wide results and limits: Patients with type 1 diabetes showed fewer VDJ junction insertions and more deletions. Moderate but significant shortening of TCRB CDR3s was recorded in all four CD4+ subsets from Type 1 diabetes patients.

Germline lookup yields CDR1 LGHNA and CDR2 YSLEER. The CDR3 consists of 15 residues. V lost 5 bases to trimming and J lost 5 bases; unmatched junction nucleotides: 8. The clonotype was recovered from a woman aged 40 to 49 with type 1 diabetes. The chain uses TRBV4-3 and TRBJ1-1; 10 nucleotides agree with TRBD1. Sequenced material: Tregs from blood. CDR3 in DNA: TGCGCCAGCAGCGCAACCGGGACAGGGGTGACTGAAGCTTTCTTT. It encodes CASSATGTGVTEAFF.